This T cell receptor (beta chain) emerged from a study of CD8 T cells in ankylosing spondylitis. Germline CDR1 is DFQATT and CDR2 is SNEGSKA (reference sequence). CDR3 size: 12 residues. V was clipped by 6 bases and J by 3 bases, with 10 bases between them. General observations from the study: With a CD8+ phenotype, disease-linked clones were relatively rare in peripheral blood. The authors reported significant enrichment of disease-linked clones in matched ankylosing spondylitis synovial fluid. It appeared that ankylosing spondylitis blood was characterized by a TCR beta motif of fewer than ten highly homologous variants.

A word on this clonotype: The antigen is undetermined.

TCRdb reanalysed the 5' RACE reads using MiXCR and keeps one entry per CDR3 protein. The data contain roughly 240,000 distinct CDR3 sequences, roughly 32% of them seen just once; the ten biggest clones take up 4% to 5%. This receptor was taken from a male donor with ankylosing spondylitis or in good health (not recorded which). Sequenced input: blood, either unsorted or a sorted T cell fraction (not recorded which). The chain couples TRBV20-1 to TRBJ2-3; D gene uncertain. The CDR3: CSAIVGTDTQYF. Written as DNA, the CDR3 is TGCAGTGCCATCGTGGGGACAGATACGCAGTATTTT.